The T cell receptor beta chain described here comes from a study of control samples from healthy donors and cancer patients. V was pared by 4 bases and J by 5 bases, with 17 bases between. The CDR3 extends over 15 amino acids. Germline values: CDR1 LGHNA, CDR2 YNFKEQ. Produced via immunoSEQ multiplex PCR; TCRdb's table is partial and in-frame only. This sample has around 150,000 clones, with around 90% found just once. The sample was blood. The sequence came from a man aged 25 to 40 in good health. The chain uses TRBV4-2 and TRBJ2-5, with D perhaps TRBD2 (5 bases). Here the CDR3 reads CASSPRGGFGETQYF. CDR3 sequence (DNA): TGTGCCAGCAGCCCTCGAGGCGGGTTTGGGGAGACCCAGTACTTC.